Shown below are 28 T cell receptor beta chains from a single sample sequenced in a study of Graves' ophthalmopathy and Graves' hyperthyroidism. For repertoire sequencing, the TCR beta CDR3 regions were amplified from RNA transcripts. Amplification began with first-round RT-PCR using HTBI primers, then second-round multiplex PCR was performed. TCRdb reprocessed the multiplex PCR reads with MiXCR, giving one entry per CDR3 protein. The sample has 1 million to 1.3 million distinct CDR3 sequences, roughly two fifths seen once. Sequenced sample: peripheral blood or thyroid tissue (not recorded which). Receptors originate from an adult man with Graves' hyperthyroidism.

V gene TRBV7-2 combines with J gene TRBJ2-5; D gene unclear. CDR3 length: 15 amino acids. V was trimmed by 1 base and J by 2 bases, leaving 11 bases between them. Germline V gives CDR1 SGHTA, CDR2 FQGNSA. CDR3 region: CASSLVPAVQETQYF. DNA for the CDR3: TGTGCCAGCAGCTTAGTTCCTGCCGTTCAAGAGACCCAGTACTTC.

The chain combines TRBV19 with TRBJ1-4; 7 nucleotides align to TRBD1. In germline, CDR1 is LNHDA, CDR2 SQIVND (reference sequence). V trimming: 7 bases; J trimming: 7 bases; junction bases outside the gene matches: 6. The CDR3 totals 13 residues. The CDR3 loop is CASTVNRGEKLFF. DNA for the CDR3: TGTGCCAGTACCGTAAACAGGGGTGAAAAACTGTTTTTT.

This clonotype was seen ten or more times. The gene calls are TRBV12-3 or TRBV12-4 and TRBJ1-2, with D hard to call. This CDR3 has 14 amino acids. V lost 2 bases and J 4 bases, leaving 11 bases between the germline ends. This CDR3 is CASSLLSPSYGYTF. DNA of the CDR3: TGTGCCAGCAGTTTACTCTCCCCAAGCTATGGCTACACCTTC.

Many counts were recorded for this clonotype. This chain uses TRBV10-3 with TRBJ2-7; D possibly uses TRBD1 or TRBD2 (5 bases each). This CDR3 has 12 amino acids. V was clipped by 9 bases and J by 3 bases, with 12 bases between them. CDR1 and CDR2 (germline): ENHRY, SYGVKD. CDR3 sequence reads: CAIGDGYYEQYF. In nucleotides, the CDR3 is TGTGCCATTGGGGACGGGTACTACGAGCAGTACTTC.

About this clonotype: The final CDR3 position lacks the conserved phenylalanine or tryptophan, pointing to a likely read error. The chain has TRBV19 and TRBJ2-7; a possible D gene is TRBD1 (6 bases). Trimming cost V 5 bases and J 3 bases, with 17 bases left between them. CDR3 length: 15 residues. Per the germline V gene, CDR1 is LNHDA and CDR2 is SQIVND (reference sequence). The CDR3 sequence: CASSVGATGSYEQYL. The DNA of the CDR3 is TGTGCCAGTAGTGTGGGGGCTACGGGGAGCTACGAGCAGTACCTC.

This clonotype has ten or more counts. The chain combines TRBV6-5 with TRBJ2-5, with a tentative D call TRBD1 (6 bases). The CDR3 runs to 13 residues. The V and J ends lost 7 bases and 4 bases respectively, with 13 bases between them. Germline-derived CDR1 and CDR2 are MNHEY and SVGAGI. The CDR3 here is CASIQGIRETQYF. CDR3 DNA: TGTGCCAGCATTCAGGGGATCAGAGAGACCCAGTACTTC.

This clonotype has more than one count but fewer than ten. The chain combines TRBV28 with TRBJ1-6, with D perhaps matching TRBD1 (6 bases). There are 13 residues in the CDR3. V gave up 5 bases and J gave up 14 bases, with 16 bases separating them. Germline V lookup: CDR1 MDHEN, CDR2 SYDVKM. CDR3 amino acids: CASSPHLRGTLHF. The DNA of the CDR3 is TGTGCCAGCAGTCCACATTTGAGGGGGACCCTCCACTTT.

This clonotype has more than one count but fewer than ten. DNA for the CDR3: TGCAGTGCTAGAGATTTAACAGGGTACGGAAACACCATATATTTT. It codes for CSARDLTGYGNTIYF. The chain combines TRBV20-1 with TRBJ1-3, with D maybe TRBD1 (6 bases). The V end was cut by 0 bases, the J end by 4 bases, with 13 bases between. Germline assignment: CDR1 DFQATT and CDR2 SNEGSKA (reference sequence). This CDR3 is 15 amino acids long.

This sequence joins TRBV25-1 and TRBJ1-6; a weak D match, TRBD1 (6 bases). The CDR3 sequence is 14 residues long. CDR1 is MGHDK and CDR2 is SYGVNS in the germline V gene. V was cut by 8 bases and J by 7 bases, with 15 bases left in between. The CDR3 spells CASLEGGGNSPLHF. The CDR3 bases are TGTGCCAGCTTGGAAGGGGGGGGAAATTCACCCCTCCACTTT.

Of note for this clonotype: Since a much larger clone is just one base distant, this may be a read error. The rearrangement links TRBV14 to TRBJ1-2; the D is unclear. Trimming removed 3 bases at V and 3 bases at J, with 14 bases between. The CDR3 consists of 15 residues. Looked up from germline, CDR1 is SGHDN and CDR2 is FVKESK. CDR3 amino acids: CASSHVRADYYGYTF. CDR3 in DNA: TGTGCCAGCAGCCACGTACGGGCGGATTACTATGGCTACACCTTC.

This clonotype was found many times. This rearrangement joins TRBV24-1 to TRBJ2-2; tentatively, D is TRBD2 (5 bases). This CDR3 spans 14 amino acids. V was pared by 5 bases and J by 5 bases, with 11 bases between. The germline V gene encodes CDR1 KGHDR and CDR2 SFDVKD. CDR3 sequence reads: CATSVAWETGELFF. The CDR3 DNA sequence: TGTGCCACCAGTGTAGCCTGGGAGACCGGGGAGCTGTTTTTT.

This clonotype was picked up many times. This chain links TRBV20-1 with TRBJ2-7; D possibly corresponds to TRBD2 (7 bases). CDR1 DFQATT and CDR2 SNEGSKA come from the germline V gene (reference sequence). The CDR3 length is 12 residues. CDR3 sequence reads: CSAQAGRGEQYF. In DNA, the CDR3 is TGCAGCGCTCAGGCGGGGAGGGGGGAGCAGTACTTC.

The chain uses TRBV19 and TRBJ2-6; D unclear. Germline loops: CDR1 LNHDA, CDR2 SQIVND (reference sequence). Trimming removed 3 bases at V and 3 bases at J, with 9 bases between. The CDR3 covers 15 residues. CDR3 coding DNA: TGTGCCAGTAGTATCCCGACCAGTGGGGCCAACGTCCTGACTTTC. Its translation is CASSIPTSGANVLTF. Supplemented by reference TRBV19 and TRBJ2-6, the full variable domain reads DGGITQSPKYLFRKEGQNVTLSCEQNLNHDAMYWYRQDPGQGLRLIYYSQIVNDFQKGDIAEGYSVSREKKESFPLTVTSAQKNPTAFYLCASSIPTSGANVLTFGAGSRLTVL.

The chain joins TRBV6-5 to TRBJ1-5; 7 bases agree with TRBD1. CDR3 size: 15 residues. Germline V CDR1 and CDR2: MNHEY, SVGAGI. Germline trimming cut 7 bases from V and 7 bases from J; bases unmatched to any gene: 13. CDR3 sequence reads: CASTGKDRVRQPQHF. For the CDR3, the DNA is TGTGCCAGCACCGGTAAAGACAGGGTCCGGCAGCCCCAGCATTTT.

This clonotype occurred many times. This chain links TRBV14 with TRBJ2-2; no clear D. CDR3 length equals 17 residues. Deletions cut 0 bases from V and 3 bases from J, with 14 bases between. CDR1 SGHDN and CDR2 FVKESK come from the germline V gene. DNA of the CDR3: TGTGCCAGCAGCCAAGATTCCGGCAGTCCTTACACCGGGGAGCTGTTTTTT. It encodes CASSQDSGSPYTGELFF.

The table lists this clonotype with a few counts. The gene calls are TRBV7-2 and TRBJ1-2, with D tentatively TRBD1 (5 bases). Looked up from germline, CDR1 is SGHTA and CDR2 is FQGNSA. CDR3 length: 11 residues. Trimming removed 11 bases from V and 2 bases from J, with 9 bases in between. Here the CDR3 reads CADDRNYGYTF. In nucleotides, the CDR3 is TGTGCCGACGACAGAAACTATGGCTACACCTTC.

The chain recombines TRBV20-1 with TRBJ2-7, with D possibly called TRBD1 or TRBD2 (5 bases each). V was cut by 6 bases and J by 0 bases, with 15 bases left in between. Germline V gives CDR1 DFQATT, CDR2 SNEGSKA (reference sequence). The CDR3 has 14 residues. CDR3 bases: TGCAGTGCGACGGCAGGGACCATCTCCTACGAGCAGTACTTC. This encodes CSATAGTISYEQYF.

This clonotype was found many times. The chain is built from TRBV10-2 and TRBJ2-7; no definite D call. The germline CDR1 and CDR2 sequences are WSHSY and SAAADI. CDR3 length: 11 residues. Trimming shortened V by 7 bases and J by 11 bases, and 15 bases separated the two germline ends. CDR3 amino acids: CASTQGSVEYF. DNA of the CDR3: TGCGCCAGCACCCAAGGCAGCGTGGAGTACTTC.

This clonotype was observed a few times. The rearrangement links TRBV19 to TRBJ2-2; perhaps TRBD2 as D (6 bases). Between the trimmed V and J ends, which lost 3 bases and 7 bases, there was a span of 12 bases. The CDR3 length is 14 residues. Per germline, CDR1 LNHDA and CDR2 SQIVND (reference sequence). The CDR3 spells CASSIRDSRGELFF. CDR3 DNA: TGTGCCAGTAGTATCCGGGACTCCCGCGGGGAGCTGTTTTTT.

J is TRBJ1-6 and V is TRBV20-1, with D perhaps TRBD1 (6 bases). The V gene lost 3 bases and the J gene lost 10 bases, with 16 bases spanning the gap. CDR1 is DFQATT, CDR2 SNEGSKA, per germline (reference sequence). The CDR3 spans 14 residues. The DNA for the CDR3 is TGCAGTGCTAGCGGTAGGGGGGCTGGGTCACCCCTCCACTTT. It specifies CSASGRGAGSPLHF.

V gene TRBV10-3 combines with J gene TRBJ2-5; 9 bases map to TRBD2. Germline V gene data show CDR1 as ENHRY and CDR2 as SYGVKD. V shed 11 bases and J 5 bases; nucleotides not matched to a gene: 15. This CDR3 comprises 15 residues. CDR3 coding DNA: TGTGCCGGCAGTTACTCTAGCGGGAAGGCGGAGACCCAGTACTTC. This encodes CAGSYSSGKAETQYF.

The chain combines TRBV27 with TRBJ2-7; D is uncertain. The CDR3 is made up of 13 amino acids. Germline CDR1 is MNHEY and CDR2 is SMNVEV (reference sequence). V dropped 3 bases and J dropped 2 bases, with 8 bases sitting between them. Here the CDR3 reads CASSFKATYEQYF. The CDR3 DNA follows: TGTGCCAGCAGTTTTAAGGCCACCTACGAGCAGTACTTC.

This clonotype was observed many times. J is TRBJ1-3 and V is TRBV10-3; D is perhaps TRBD1 (6 bases). In germline, CDR1 is ENHRY, CDR2 SYGVKD. The V end lost 4 bases, the J end lost 2 bases, and 12 bases lay between the germline ends. There are 15 residues in the CDR3. CDR3 amino acids: CAISAIEGAGNTIYF. The CDR3 DNA reads TGTGCCATCAGTGCAATAGAGGGGGCTGGAAACACCATATATTTT.

CDR3 sequence: CASSVETGGFYEKLFF. The CDR3 region has the DNA TGTGCCAGCAGCGTAGAGACAGGGGGCTTTTATGAAAAACTGTTTTTT. The chain combines TRBV9 with TRBJ1-4; 10 nucleotides align to TRBD1. Trimming at V came to 0 bases and at J to 6 bases, leaving 5 bases not matched to a gene. Germline V gene sequence: CDR1 SGDLS, CDR2 YYNGEE. The CDR3 has 16 amino acids.

The rearrangement links TRBV24-1 to TRBJ2-7, with 9 nucleotides matching TRBD1. Trimming cost V 4 bases and J 6 bases; bases outside gene matches: 6. CDR1 KGHDR and CDR2 SFDVKD come from the germline V gene. The CDR3 runs 14 residues. The CDR3 DNA reads TGTGCCACCAGTGAATCCGGGACAGGGATCGAGCAGTACTTC. Residues: CATSESGTGIEQYF.

Comment on this clonotype: This may stem from a read error, because a much larger clone lies one nucleotide away. The genes are TRBV7-9 and TRBJ1-1; D uncertain. This CDR3 region has 12 residues. Germline assignment: CDR1 SEHNR and CDR2 FQNEAQ (reference sequence). V was pared by 4 bases and J by 10 bases, with 13 bases between. The chain's CDR3 is CASSSVSPGAFF. In nucleotides, the CDR3 is TGTGCCAGCAGCTCGGTTTCCCCCGGAGCTTTCTTT.

The chain joins TRBV6-1 to TRBJ1-1; D is ambiguous. The germline V and J ends were trimmed by 6 bases and 1 base, with 12 bases remaining between them. CDR3 length: 14 amino acids. Germline assignment: CDR1 MNHNS and CDR2 SASEGT. The CDR3 DNA reads as TGTGCCAGCAGGGCAGACAAGGGGAACACTGAAGCTTTCTTT. This translates into CASRADKGNTEAFF.

This clonotype was counted at least ten times. The rearrangement joins TRBV4-1 to TRBJ1-6; 10 nucleotides align to TRBD1. Germline lookup yields CDR1 MGHRA and CDR2 YSYEKL. Losses at the gene ends were 3 bases for V and 11 bases for J; bases not matched to a gene: 10. The CDR3 runs 16 residues. The CDR3 loop reads CASSHTPGQGTPPLHF. The CDR3 DNA follows: TGCGCCAGCAGCCACACACCGGGACAGGGGACACCACCCCTCCACTTT.